The 25 T cell receptor beta chains listed next were all sequenced from one sample in a study of blood T cells in healthy people across ages. A second PCR of 7 to 11 cycles used a sample-barcoded 5' primer and a J-beta primer mix. TCRdb independently ran MiXCR on the 5' RACE reads; one entry per CDR3 protein. Here the sample spans 800,000 to 950,000 distinct CDR3 sequences, 35% to 40% being singletons. The sample consisted of blood. The receptors were gathered from a man younger than 35 in good health.

This clonotype appeared once. Compared with germline, one end of the junction differs, possibly owing to a read error. The V call is TRBV7-6, the J call TRBJ2-6, with D possibly matching TRBD1 (5 bases). Germline CDR1 and CDR2: SGHVS and FNYEAQ. CDR3 length: 14 amino acids. The CDR3 sequence is CASSSYSGANVPTF. Written as DNA, the CDR3 is TGTGCCAGCAGCTCATACTCTGGGGCCAACGTCCCGACTTTC.

The rearrangement links TRBV12-3 or TRBV12-4 to TRBJ1-6; D is undetermined. V lost 5 bases to trimming and J lost 9 bases, with 11 bases between them. There are 13 residues in the CDR3. The CDR3 loop is CASSPKRGSPLHF. CDR3 nucleotide sequence: TGTGCCAGCAGTCCGAAGCGGGGTTCACCCCTCCACTTT.

The sample holds a few counts of this clonotype. V is TRBV5-4 and J is TRBJ2-1, with 15 nucleotides matching TRBD2. Germline CDR1 and CDR2: SGHNT and YYREEE (reference sequence). The CDR3 has 17 amino acids. J gave up 3 bases and V 4 bases, and 5 bases lay outside the gene matches. In DNA form, the CDR3 reads TGTGCCAGCAGCCGGGGACTAGCGGGGGGATACTACAATGAGCAGTTCTTC. Translated: CASSRGLAGGYYNEQFF.

The rearrangement links TRBV7-9 to TRBJ2-1; possibly TRBD1 or TRBD2 for D (5 bases each). V dropped 5 bases and J dropped 1 base, with 18 bases sitting between them. The CDR3 consists of 17 residues. Germline CDR1 reads SEHNR; CDR2 reads FQNEAQ (reference sequence). The CDR3 bases are TGTGCCAGCAGCGCAGACATCAGGGAGCTTTCCTACAATGAGCAGTTCTTC. Its protein product is CASSADIRELSYNEQFF.

Remarks on this clonotype: At one end, the junction sequence differs from germline, possibly due to a read error. CDR3 sequence: CAGSLAGAYGYTF. In nucleotides, the CDR3 is TGCGCCGGCAGCTTGGCCGGGGCGTATGGCTACACCTTC. This sequence joins TRBV5-1 and TRBJ1-2; the D gene is possibly TRBD1 (5 bases). Germline CDR1 reads SGHRS; CDR2 reads YFSETQ. The CDR3 extends over 13 amino acids.

This chain links TRBV5-1 with TRBJ2-3; D is undetermined. Germline V gene sequence: CDR1 SGHRS, CDR2 YFSETQ. The CDR3 runs 17 residues. Trimming shortened V by 0 bases and J by 0 bases, and 14 bases separated the two germline ends. DNA for the CDR3: TGCGCCAGCAGCTTGGAGGGCAGATCTATCAGCACAGATACGCAGTATTTT. Residues: CASSLEGRSISTDTQYF.

This clonotype was seen more than once but under ten times. This chain connects TRBV7-9 to TRBJ1-5; no reliable D call. The germline gives CDR1 SEHNR, CDR2 FQNEAQ (reference sequence). There are 15 residues in the CDR3. Between the trimmed V and J ends, which lost 1 base and 5 bases, there was a span of 12 bases. As DNA, the CDR3 is TGTGCCAGCAGCTTAGGGCAGGTTCTCGATCAGCCCCAGCATTTT. Translation: CASSLGQVLDQPQHF. Combining the CDR3 with reference TRBV7-9 and TRBJ1-5 gives the whole variable domain DTGVSQNPRHKITKRGQNVTFRCDPISEHNRLYWYRQTLGQGPEFLTYFQNEAQLEKSRLLSDRFSAERPKGSFSTLEIQRTEQGDSAMYLCASSLGQVLDQPQHFGDGTRLSIL.

This clonotype was counted only a few times. V usage is TRBV5-5 and J usage is TRBJ2-1; tentative D call: TRBD1 (6 bases). The germline V gene encodes CDR1 SGHKS and CDR2 YYEKEE (reference sequence). V dropped 3 bases and J dropped 5 bases, with 9 bases sitting between them. The CDR3 has 13 residues. The CDR3 coding sequence is TGTGCCAGCAGCTCCTCAGGGGACAATGAGCAGTTCTTC. It is translated as CASSSSGDNEQFF.

V is TRBV4-1 and J is TRBJ2-3; D possibly corresponds to TRBD2 (6 bases). CDR1 MGHRA and CDR2 YSYEKL come from the germline V gene. The CDR3 consists of 17 residues. Between the trimmed V and J ends, which lost 0 bases and 2 bases, there was a span of 15 bases. This chain's CDR3 is CASSQDTGAEFTDTQYF. DNA of the CDR3: TGCGCCAGCAGCCAAGATACGGGAGCGGAGTTCACAGATACGCAGTATTTT.

This clonotype was seen a handful of times. J is TRBJ2-7 and V is TRBV12-3 or TRBV12-4; D remains ambiguous. Trimming removed 7 bases from V and 3 bases from J, with 13 bases in between. CDR3 length: 13 residues. CDR3 amino acids: CASTSVSGYEQYF. CDR3 DNA: TGTGCCAGCACCTCCGTGTCCGGCTACGAGCAGTACTTC.

The J gene is TRBJ2-3, the V gene TRBV6-5; D might be TRBD1 (6 bases). The germline V and J ends were trimmed by 6 bases and 4 bases, with 17 bases remaining between them. The germline CDR1 and CDR2 sequences are MNHEY and SVGAGI. This CDR3 region has 15 residues. The CDR3 is CASSLLPRQADTQYF. The CDR3 DNA reads as TGTGCCAGCAGCCTACTCCCCCGACAGGCAGATACGCAGTATTTT.

This clonotype was counted a few times. This rearrangement joins TRBV12-3 or TRBV12-4 to TRBJ1-2; maybe TRBD1 (6 bases). The length of the CDR3 is 13 residues. Deletions cut 6 bases from V and 6 bases from J, with 14 bases between. CDR3 nucleotides: TGTGCCAGCAGGCGGGGCGGGGGCGATGGCTACACCTTC. This sequence encodes CASRRGGGDGYTF.

The V gene is TRBV14, the J gene TRBJ2-3; D is ambiguous. Germline V gene sequence: CDR1 SGHDN, CDR2 FVKESK. This CDR3 region has 13 residues. Trimming pared 6 bases from V and 0 bases from J, leaving 7 bases between. The DNA for the CDR3 is TGTGCCAGCAGAAAGACAAGCACAGATACGCAGTATTTT. Protein product: CASRKTSTDTQYF. Variable domain in full (rest from reference TRBV14 and TRBJ2-3): EAGVTQFPSHSVIEKGQTVTLRCDPISGHDNLYWYRRVMGKEIKFLLHFVKESKQDESGMPNNRFLAERTGGTYSTLKVQPAELEDSGVYFCASRKTSTDTQYFGPGTRLTVL.

The genes are TRBV20-1 and TRBJ1-6; D perhaps matches TRBD1 (5 bases). The germline gives CDR1 DFQATT, CDR2 SNEGSKA (reference sequence). The CDR3 loop spans 16 amino acids. The V end was cut by 6 bases, the J end by 0 bases, with 15 bases between. The CDR3 coding sequence is TGCAGTGCCCCACTGGGGGAAGGCTCCTATAATTCACCCCTCCACTTT. Translating it yields CSAPLGEGSYNSPLHF.

The genes are TRBV9 and TRBJ2-2; 10 nucleotides match TRBD2. Germline V gene lookup returns CDR1 SGDLS and CDR2 YYNGEE. The CDR3 is 16 amino acids. J was trimmed by 4 bases and V by 1 base; bases with no gene match: 4. The CDR3 sequence: CASSVLAGDPTGELFF. Here the CDR3 DNA reads TGTGCCAGCAGCGTACTAGCGGGGGACCCCACCGGGGAGCTGTTTTTT.

Comments on this clonotype: One base away lies a much larger clone, so this may be a sequencing read error. The V and J genes are TRBV12-3 or TRBV12-4 and TRBJ2-3, with a weak D call TRBD1 (5 bases). The CDR3 is 16 amino acids. CDR3 DNA: TGTGCCAGCAGTTTAGCGCGTGCAGGGTTATCAGATTCGCAGTATTTT. This encodes CASSLARAGLSDSQYF.

With regard to this clonotype: Just one base apart from a much larger clone, this may be a read error. CDR3 protein: CSTRPSVGVKTQYF. DNA for the CDR3: TGCAGTACTAGGCCCAGTGTCGGAGTCAAGACCCAGTACTTC. This chain joins TRBV20-1 and TRBJ2-5; possibly TRBD2 for D (5 bases). Germline loops: CDR1 DFQATT, CDR2 SNEGSKA (reference sequence). This CDR3 is built from 14 residues.

This clonotype appeared a few times. The gene calls are TRBV30 and TRBJ2-7; TRBD2 matches at 8 bases. Germline values: CDR1 GTSNPN, CDR2 SVGIG (reference sequence). This CDR3 comprises 14 residues. V lost 0 bases, J lost 2 bases, and 3 bases stayed unmatched. CDR3 amino acids: CAWSVRGGTYEQYF. Here the CDR3 DNA reads TGTGCCTGGAGTGTTCGGGGGGGTACCTACGAGCAGTACTTC.

The rearrangement uses TRBV20-1 and TRBJ1-2; 7 bases line up with TRBD1. Germline CDR1 is DFQATT and CDR2 is SNEGSKA (reference sequence). This CDR3 contains 13 residues. Trimming at V came to 6 bases and at J to 7 bases, leaving 11 bases not matched to a gene. DNA for the CDR3: TGCAGTGCCACCCAGGGTAGGGGGCTTGGCTACACCTTC. Its protein product is CSATQGRGLGYTF.

The V gene is TRBV27, the J gene TRBJ1-4; 8 bases align to TRBD1. The CDR3 is 16 amino acids. Losses at the gene ends were 6 bases for V and 1 base for J; bases not matched to a gene: 7. CDR1 is MNHEY, CDR2 SMNVEV, per germline (reference sequence). CDR3 DNA: TGTGCCAGCAGAAGGGACAGGCTTGGAACTAATGAAAAACTGTTTTTT. It codes for CASRRDRLGTNEKLFF.

This rearrangement joins TRBV7-9 to TRBJ2-3; tentatively, D is TRBD2 (5 bases). The CDR3 extends over 14 amino acids. Germline CDR1 is SEHNR and CDR2 is FQNEAQ (reference sequence). V lost 8 bases, J lost 2 bases, and 14 bases lay in between. CDR3 protein: CASGETTITDTQYF. The CDR3 DNA sequence: TGTGCCAGCGGCGAGACTACTATCACAGATACGCAGTATTTT.

The chain links TRBV4-3 to TRBJ1-2, with 7 bases lining up with TRBD1. V shed 1 base and J 3 bases; nucleotides not matched to a gene: 2. Germline values: CDR1 LGHNA, CDR2 YSLEER. The CDR3 runs to 14 residues. The CDR3, as DNA: TGCGCCAGCAGCCAAGGGGACAGACACTATGGCTACACCTTC. It is translated as CASSQGDRHYGYTF.

The chain carries TRBV7-8 and TRBJ2-3; no clear D. Per the germline V gene, CDR1 is SGHVS and CDR2 is FQNEAQ. The CDR3 spans 14 residues. V shed 2 bases and J shed 2 bases, with 8 bases lying between them. Here the CDR3 DNA reads TGTGCCAGCAGCTTACGGCGTCTCACAGATACGCAGTATTTT. Its protein is CASSLRRLTDTQYF.

For this clonotype: A read error is possible here, since a much larger clone lies one base away. V usage is TRBV7-2 and J usage is TRBJ2-5, with 9 bases identical to TRBD2. The J call is doubtful: the DNA matches TRBJ2-7 better. The CDR3 has 14 residues. Germline CDR1 and CDR2: SGHTA and FQGNSA. CDR3 in DNA: TGTGTCAGCAGCTTACTTGCGGGGGGGTACGAGCAGTACTTC. It yields the protein CVSSLLAGGYEQYF.

The CDR3 sequence: CASSRDLGSGANVLTF. The CDR3 nucleotides are TGCGCCAGCAGTCGAGATTTGGGTAGTGGGGCCAACGTCCTGACTTTC. This chain links TRBV5-1 with TRBJ2-6; D uncertain. With 5 bases removed from V and 3 bases from J, the gap between germline ends came to 15 bases. There are 16 residues in the CDR3. The germline V gene encodes CDR1 SGHRS and CDR2 YFSETQ.